The T cell receptor (beta chain) described here comes from a study of blood T cells in healthy people across ages. Broader study findings: CMV status of donors was unknown, possibly confounding expanded clonotype changes. Relative to aged donors, long-lived donors carried more naive CD4+ cells and displayed higher diversity.

This CDR3 is 16 amino acids long. Germline V lookup: CDR1 MDHEN, CDR2 SYDVKM. V was pared by 4 bases and J by 3 bases, with 19 bases between. To note about this clonotype: Its antigen remains unidentified.

Primers used in a second PCR of about 7 to 12 cycles were a sample-barcoded 5' primer and a J-beta primer mix. MiXCR, applied by TCRdb to the 5' RACE reads, yields one record per CDR3 protein. The data hold 1 million or so distinct CDR3 sequences, with over 35% observed a single time. The origin of this receptor is an older woman in good health. The specimen was blood. V is TRBV28 and J is TRBJ2-7; D is unresolved. The CDR3 DNA reads as TGTGCCAGCAGTTACGGGCCCGGACCGCTTGGCTACGAGCAGTACTTC. As protein: CASSYGPGPLGYEQYF.